These 2 T cell receptor beta chains share one sample of origin, sequenced in a study of blood T cells in healthy people across ages. The authors ran a second PCR of roughly 6 to 12 cycles using a sample-barcoded 5' primer and a J-beta primer mix. Using its own MiXCR run on the 5' RACE reads, TCRdb lists one record per CDR3 protein. The sample records 650,000 to 800,000 distinct CDR3 sequences, 44% being singletons. The specimen sequenced was blood. The receptor source for this set is a man aged 55 to 70 in good health.

The V gene is TRBV5-1, the J gene TRBJ1-4, with D uncertain. Looked up from germline, CDR1 is SGHRS and CDR2 is YFSETQ. This CDR3 spans 14 amino acids. V was cut by 1 base and J by 7 bases, with 11 bases left in between. CDR3 loop: CASSLMERGEKLFF. For the CDR3, the DNA is TGCGCCAGCAGCTTGATGGAACGTGGTGAAAAACTGTTTTTT. Full variable domain (rest looked up from reference TRBV5-1 and TRBJ1-4): KAGVTQTPRYLIKTRGQQVTLSCSPISGHRSVSWYQQTPGQGLQFLFEYFSETQRNKGNFPGRFSGRQFSNSRSEMNVSTLELGDSALYLCASSLMERGEKLFFGSGTQLSVL.

The genes are TRBV20-1 and TRBJ1-5; D is possibly TRBD1 (5 bases). Germline V CDR1 and CDR2: DFQATT, SNEGSKA (reference sequence). V lost 6 bases and J lost 0, with 15 bases in between. The CDR3 spans 15 residues. This CDR3 is CSAPIDGHSNQPQHF. The CDR3 DNA sequence: TGCAGTGCCCCAATCGATGGACATAGCAATCAGCCCCAGCATTTT.